This T cell receptor beta chain was documented in a study of shared T cell receptors in the human thymus. This CDR3 contains 13 residues. The method was immunoSEQ multiplex PCR; TCRdb's version includes in-frame clones alone and lacks a portion of them. The sample lists some 700,000 clones, 80% to 90% occurring once. These sequences were also reported in another study, on human thymus T cells. In that study: Unrelated people showed highly overlapping thymic repertoires, related research reported.

The receptor was isolated from a girl in the first two years of life with a congenital heart defect. Material: thymocytes. The gene calls are TRBV21-1 and TRBJ1-2; the D segment call TRBD1 is taken from the table without a DNA check. TRBV21-1 corresponds to a pseudogene. In DNA, the CDR3 is TGTGCCAGCAGTGCAGGGAATCGGCATGGCTACACCTTC. Amino acid sequence: CASSAGNRHGYTF.